This T cell receptor (beta chain) is from a study of T cells in Graves' hyperthyroidism and ophthalmopathy. Across the whole study: Peripheral blood was obtained at initial diagnosis, preceding any treatment. Findings and limits, study-wide: Most expanded thyroid clonotypes above 0.001 also appeared in blood.

At least ten counts were recorded for this clonotype. The antigen is undetermined. Used for diagnoses were clinical symptoms, serum thyroxine and TRAb, thyroid ultrasound and orbital computed tomography. The PBMCs studied were ones that came from roughly 9.1 ml fresh peripheral blood. Using RNA transcripts as the source, TCR beta CDR3 regions were amplified. When the TCR CDR3 underwent first-round RT-PCR, the HTBI primer set was used. Each CDR3 protein is one row after TCRdb ran MiXCR on the multiplex PCR reads. This repertoire shows 350,000 or so distinct CDR3 sequences, about 15% found once; its top ten account for around a third. The TCR originated in a woman aged 25 to 39 with Graves' hyperthyroidism that later progressed to Graves' ophthalmopathy. Sequencing used blood.

This CDR3 reads CSARDASRDFTDTQYF. CDR3 nucleotide sequence: TGCAGTGCTAGAGATGCCAGCAGGGATTTCACAGATACGCAGTATTTT. The rearrangement links TRBV20-1 to TRBJ2-3, with D possibly being TRBD1 (5 bases). The V gene's germline CDR1 is DFQATT and CDR2 SNEGSKA (reference sequence). The CDR3 is made up of 16 amino acids. V shed 0 bases and J shed 2 bases, with 15 bases lying between them.